This T cell receptor (beta chain) derives from a study of T cell responses to AZD1222 COVID-19 vaccine. Study-level points and caveats: Only six people who got AZD1222 tested seropositive at baseline.

This clone was recorded a few times. Its antigen is not known. Measured with immunoSEQ multiplex PCR; TCRdb has only the in-frame clones, and not every one. The sample shows about 170,000 clones, around 88% of them seen only once. Here the sequenced sample was peripheral blood, taken 28 days after the second AZD1222 dose. This clonotype was sampled from an adult who received the AZD1222 COVID-19 vaccine.

The CDR3 protein is CASKRTGTDYGYTF. CDR3 nucleotides: TGTGCCAGTAAGCGGACAGGGACAGACTATGGCTACACCTTC. The V and J genes are TRBV19 and TRBJ1-2; 8 bases map to TRBD1. V lost 7 bases, J lost 3 bases, and 7 bases stayed unmatched. Germline assignment: CDR1 LNHDA and CDR2 SQIVND (reference sequence). This CDR3 spans 14 amino acids.